This T cell receptor beta chain is drawn from a study of blood T cell repertoires in COVID-19. Study details: The cDNA or gDNA used as material had been derived from T cells, B-cell-depleted T cells, or PBMCs.

Trimming stripped 1 base from V and 8 bases from J, with 15 bases between. This CDR3 has 15 residues. Looked up from germline, CDR1 is LNHDA and CDR2 is SQIVND (reference sequence). Recruited during active infection, patients (from Seattle) were subsequently followed longitudinally. Original processing notes: The assay estimated nucleated cells by amplifying reference gene primers. The repertoire was sequenced with immunoSEQ multiplex PCR; TCRdb's copy has only in-frame clones and lacks some. V, J and clone size were drawn from that table, and D and trimming were deduced from the DNA. The table shows roughly 300,000 clones, with approximately 84% occurring only once.

Sample: peripheral blood. The chain is built from TRBV19 and TRBJ1-5; the D gene is possibly TRBD1 (6 bases). This receptor was identified in a human donor with COVID-19, enrolled during active disease. The donor label of this sample is uncertain. The CDR3 bases are TGTGCCAGTAGTATAGGGACAGCCTTAGGAGAGCCCCAGCATTTT. It yields the protein CASSIGTALGEPQHF.